This is a list of T cell receptor beta chains from one sample in a study of cytomegalovirus exposure and HLA in healthy donors. TCRdb's copy holds only in-frame clones and misses some; the assay was immunoSEQ multiplex PCR. The sample holds some 200,000 clones; around 83% are singletons and the top ten take 1.1% to 1.5%. Sequencing was carried out using PBMCs. The receptors here all came from a girl aged 5-17 years in good health and CMV-seronegative. Both conserved end residues are part of each CDR3. D genes are given only for firm matches. For some rows the clone size is stated as once, few or many, or as a class when expanded; others skip it.

v_call	j_call	d_call	clone_size	cdr3_aa	cdr3_nt
TRBV5-8	TRBJ1-1	-	-	CASSPRQHMNTEAFF	TGTGCCAGCAGCCCCAGACAGCACATGAACACTGAAGCTTTCTTT
TRBV6-6	TRBJ2-3	-	once	CASSYSSQGGRDTQYF	TGTGCCAGCAGTTACTCGTCGCAGGGGGGCAGGGATACGCAGTATTTT
TRBV19	TRBJ2-1	TRBD2	-	CASSAPSGRALRLKNEQFF	TGTGCCAGTAGTGCACCTAGCGGGAGGGCCCTACGATTAAAAAATGAGCAGTTCTTC
TRBV28	TRBJ1-1	-	-	CASSASLYALNTEAFF	TGTGCCAGCAGCGCGAGCCTCTACGCTCTGAACACTGAAGCTTTCTTT
TRBV28	TRBJ2-3	-	-	CASSPWTWGGDTQYF	TGTGCCAGCAGCCCTTGGACTTGGGGTGGGGATACGCAGTATTTT
TRBV7-9	TRBJ2-5	-	few	CSSSLDSRLSTETQYF	TGTTCCAGCAGCTTAGATTCGAGGCTGTCCACAGAGACCCAGTACTTC
TRBV2	TRBJ1-5	-	-	CASSLRRTGTSRGNQPQHF	TGTGCCAGCAGCCTACGACGGACCGGGACATCGAGAGGCAATCAGCCCCAGCATTTT
TRBV15	TRBJ2-7	-	-	CATGHSTLSYEQYF	TGTGCCACCGGACACAGTACCCTCTCCTACGAGCAGTACTTC
TRBV2	TRBJ1-5	-	once	CASSEARGVGQPQHF	TGTGCCAGCAGTGAAGCGCGGGGGGTCGGTCAGCCCCAGCATTTT
TRBV5-1	TRBJ1-4	TRBD1	-	CASSQGGDRLTF	TGCGCCAGCAGCCAGGGTGGGGACAGATTGACGTTT
TRBV5-1	TRBJ1-1	-	-	CASSSGGATMNTEAFF	TGCGCCAGCAGCTCCGGCGGGGCGACCATGAACACTGAAGCTTTCTTT
TRBV5-1	TRBJ2-1	-	-	CASSLLVVDEQFF	TGCGCCAGCAGCTTACTAGTCGTCGATGAGCAGTTCTTC
TRBV28	TRBJ1-1	-	few	CASSPGSVNTEAFF	TGTGCCAGCAGCCCAGGATCAGTGAACACTGAAGCTTTCTTT
TRBV7-2	TRBJ1-5	-	-	CASSLMVGAGNQPQHF	TGTGCCAGCAGCTTAATGGTTGGAGCGGGGAATCAGCCCCAGCATTTT
TRBV6-1	TRBJ2-3	TRBD1	few	CASSDPHRGIVTDTQYF	TGTGCCAGCAGTGACCCTCACAGGGGAATCGTGACAGATACGCAGTATTTT
TRBV5-1	TRBJ2-7	TRBD1	few	CASRSQLGQSYEQYF	TGCGCCAGCCGCTCACAATTGGGACAGTCCTACGAGCAGTACTTC
TRBV5-1	TRBJ2-7	-	-	CASSLNRLALPNYEQYF	TGCGCCAGCAGCTTAAATAGGCTAGCGTTACCCAACTACGAGCAGTACTTC
TRBV15	TRBJ2-1	TRBD1	-	CATRDRGPYNEQFF	TGTGCCACCAGAGACAGGGGGCCCTACAATGAGCAGTTCTTC
TRBV6-5	TRBJ1-1	TRBD1	-	CAGNDRVNTEAFF	TGTGCCGGAAATGACAGGGTAAACACTGAAGCTTTCTTT
TRBV2	TRBJ1-2	TRBD1	-	CASSPGTVSGYTF	TGTGCCAGCAGTCCCGGGACAGTAAGTGGCTACACCTTC
TRBV4-2	TRBJ1-5	-	-	CASSQDLRQYNQPQHF	TGTGCCAGCAGCCAAGATCTAAGACAGTACAATCAGCCCCAGCATTTT
TRBV19	TRBJ1-2	TRBD1	-	CASWTGETNYGYTF	TGTGCCAGTTGGACAGGGGAAACTAACTATGGCTACACCTTC